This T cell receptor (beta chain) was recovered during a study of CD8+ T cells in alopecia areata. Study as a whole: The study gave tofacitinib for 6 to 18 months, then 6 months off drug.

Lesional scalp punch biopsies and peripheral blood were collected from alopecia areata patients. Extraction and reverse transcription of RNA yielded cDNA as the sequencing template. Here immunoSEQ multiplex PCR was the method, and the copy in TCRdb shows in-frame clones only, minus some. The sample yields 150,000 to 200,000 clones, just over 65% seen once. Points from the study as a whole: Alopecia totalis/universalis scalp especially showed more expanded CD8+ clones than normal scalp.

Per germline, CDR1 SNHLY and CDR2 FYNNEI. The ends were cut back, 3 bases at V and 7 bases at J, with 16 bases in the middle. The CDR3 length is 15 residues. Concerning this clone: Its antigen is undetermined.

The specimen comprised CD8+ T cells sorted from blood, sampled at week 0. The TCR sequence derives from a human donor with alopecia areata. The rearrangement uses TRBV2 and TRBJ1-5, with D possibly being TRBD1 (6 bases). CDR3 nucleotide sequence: TGTGCCAGCAGTGACCCTAGGGGGGAAATACAGCCCCAGCATTTT. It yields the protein CASSDPRGEIQPQHF.